One and the same sample provided the 11 T cell receptor beta chains below, sequenced in a study of naive and memory T cell subsets. The beta constant-region primer was an equimolar mix of two oligonucleotides covering TRBC1 and TRBC2. Four rounds of PCR amplified the ligated cDNA using nested alpha and beta constant-region primers plus SP2. TCRdb re-derived calls from the UMI-ligation and nested PCR reads in MiXCR, one entry per CDR3 protein. The table lists 85,000 or so distinct CDR3 sequences, around 9% of them singletons. The specimen was naive CD8+ T cells from blood. The receptors shown here come from a human donor in good health.

This chain links TRBV4-3 with TRBJ2-7; no clear D gene. The germline V gene has CDR1 LGHNA and CDR2 YSLEER. This CDR3 is built from 15 residues. Trimming took 0 bases from V and 1 from J, leaving 10 bases between them. CDR3 loop: CASSQEVWLSYEQYF. The CDR3, as DNA: TGCGCCAGCAGCCAAGAAGTATGGCTATCCTACGAGCAGTACTTC.

The chain joins TRBV27 to TRBJ2-7, with unresolved D. V lost 4 bases and J 1 base, leaving 8 bases between the germline ends. CDR1 and CDR2 from the germline V gene are MNHEY and SMNVEV (reference sequence). The CDR3 loop spans 13 amino acids. The CDR3 protein is CASSYDGSYEQYF. CDR3 sequence (DNA): TGTGCCAGCAGTTACGACGGTTCCTACGAGCAGTACTTC.

This clonotype was detected only a few times. Written as DNA, the CDR3 is TGTGCCAGCTCGCCAACCCCGGGACTAGCGGGAGCGGCTGAGCAGTTCTTC. This encodes CASSPTPGLAGAAEQFF. This rearrangement joins TRBV18 to TRBJ2-1; TRBD2 matches 14 bases. V lost 6 bases, J lost 9 bases, and 13 bases stayed unmatched. Germline V gives CDR1 KGHSH, CDR2 LQKENI. The CDR3 spans 17 residues.

The chain joins TRBV9 to TRBJ2-7, with TRBD2 identical over 12 bases. Germline V CDR1 and CDR2: SGDLS, YYNGEE. The J segment lost 5 bases and the V segment lost 4 bases, leaving 7 bases of the junction unmatched. CDR3 length: 15 amino acids. CDR3 coding DNA: TGTGCCAGCAGCCCTACTAGCGGGAGGTTCAACGAGCAGTACTTC. Encoded protein: CASSPTSGRFNEQYF. The full variable domain, with the rest looked up from reference TRBV9 and TRBJ2-7, is DSGVTQTPKHLITATGQRVTLRCSPRSGDLSVYWYQQSLDQGLQFLIQYYNGEERAKGNILERFSAQQFPDLHSELNLSSLELGDSALYFCASSPTSGRFNEQYFGPGTRLTVT.

At least ten counts were recorded for this clonotype. The chain uses TRBV13 and TRBJ2-5; D is unclear. Germline values: CDR1 PRHDT, CDR2 FYEKMQ (reference sequence). V was pared by 0 bases and J by 0 bases, with 8 bases between. CDR3 length: 15 amino acids. The CDR3 loop is CASSLGGSYQETQYF. CDR3 sequence (DNA): TGTGCCAGCAGCTTAGGCGGGTCGTACCAAGAGACCCAGTACTTC.

This clonotype has more than one count but fewer than ten. This chain uses TRBV7-6 with TRBJ2-4, with a weak D call TRBD2 (6 bases). The CDR3 is 18 amino acids. V was pared by 5 bases and J by 7 bases, with 27 bases between. Germline V gene sequence: CDR1 SGHVS, CDR2 FNYEAQ. The CDR3 nucleotides read TGTGCCAGCAGCGAAACCACGGGACTCAACCCCAACGGGAACATTCAGTACTTC. Encoded protein: CASSETTGLNPNGNIQYF.

This chain uses TRBV20-1 with TRBJ2-1, with TRBD2 matching over 8 bases. The V and J ends lost 5 bases and 0 bases, in that order; junction bases with no gene match: 6. CDR3 length: 15 amino acids. The germline V gene has CDR1 DFQATT and CDR2 SNEGSKA (reference sequence). CDR3 amino acids: CSARYSGSSYNEQFF. The CDR3 nucleotides read TGCAGTGCTCGCTACAGCGGGAGCTCCTACAATGAGCAGTTCTTC.

This clonotype was counted a few times. The chain is built from TRBV7-2 and TRBJ2-1; tentatively, D is TRBD2 (5 bases). The germline gives CDR1 SGHTA, CDR2 FQGNSA. The CDR3 consists of 18 residues. Trimming took off 6 bases at V and 0 bases at J, with 21 bases between the two ends. CDR3 nucleotides: TGTGCCAGCAGACCCAGTAGCGTTGGATTGAGCTCCTACAATGAGCAGTTCTTC. Protein sequence: CASRPSSVGLSSYNEQFF.

Only a few counts were recorded for this clonotype. The chain has TRBV7-2 and TRBJ1-5, with 8 positions matching TRBD1. V trimming: 5 bases; J trimming: 5 bases; junction bases outside the gene matches: 8. This CDR3 region has 15 residues. Germline V gene data show CDR1 as SGHTA and CDR2 as FQGNSA. CDR3 residues: CASSTRQGIYQPQHF. CDR3 coding DNA: TGTGCCAGCAGCACCCGACAGGGGATCTATCAGCCCCAGCATTTT.

Remarks on this clonotype: This may stem from a read error, because a much larger clone lies one nucleotide away. The chain carries TRBV20-1 and TRBJ2-7, with 10 bases lining up with TRBD2. Germline values: CDR1 DFQATT, CDR2 SNEGSKA (reference sequence). The CDR3 runs 16 residues. CDR3 region: CSTREGLATPYAEQYF. CDR3 in DNA: TGCAGTACTAGGGAGGGACTAGCGACACCCTACGCCGAGCAGTACTTC.

The V call is TRBV7-9, the J call TRBJ2-3, with TRBD2 matching over 12 bases. The trim removed 7 bases at V and 6 bases at J, leaving 14 bases unmatched. The CDR3 sequence is 17 residues long. Germline V gives CDR1 SEHNR, CDR2 FQNEAQ (reference sequence). CDR3 in DNA: TGTGCCAGCATCTCTCTAAAGACTAGCGGGAGCGTGGATACGCAGTATTTT. It specifies CASISLKTSGSVDTQYF.